The TCR beta chain described here comes from a study of blood T cell repertoires in COVID-19. Study information: Samples representing acute and convalescent COVID-19 were sourced from the United States, Italy and Spain. Sources were T cells, B-cell-depleted T cells, or PBMCs; the material itself was cDNA or gDNA.

Authors' methods: Amplification with reference gene primers provided the estimates of nucleated cell counts. The data were produced by immunoSEQ multiplex PCR, yet TCRdb's version contains in-frame clones alone and is incomplete. That table supplies the V and J calls and clone size; D and trimming were determined from the DNA. Of about 46,000 clones in the sample, approximately 83% were seen once. The sample was peripheral blood. The TCR sequence derives from a human donor in a cohort sampled during active COVID-19. The donor label of this sample is uncertain.

CDR3 amino acids: CASSEFQGSKTQYF. In nucleotides, the CDR3 is TGTGCCAGCAGTGAATTCCAGGGCTCGAAGACCCAGTACTTC. This chain joins TRBV6-1 and TRBJ2-5; a weak D match, TRBD1 (5 bases). Trimming took 2 bases from V and 6 from J, leaving 13 bases between them. This CDR3 region has 14 residues. CDR1 is MNHNS, CDR2 SASEGT, per germline.